A selection of T cell receptor beta chains follows, all from one sample in a study of shared clonotypes between healthy human individuals. Clones were read by immunoSEQ multiplex PCR, and TCRdb kept only the in-frame ones, dropping some. The sample holds about 2.3 million clones; 85% to 95% are singletons and the top ten take about 0.39%. The sample consisted of naive CD4+ T cells from PBMCs. The receptors shown here come from a man younger than 35 in good health. Some clones in this sample may be carry-over from other donors' samples. Both conserved end residues are part of each CDR3. Fields, in order: J gene, V gene, D gene, clone size, CDR3 DNA, CDR3 protein. The D gene is left open where the match is weak. Clone size, where shown, is once, few, many, or a class for clones that have expanded.

>TRBJ1-5|TRBV14|-|-
TGTGCCAGCAGCCAAGATCCCCACCAGCCCCAGCATTTT
CASSQDPHQPQHF
>TRBJ2-2|TRBV6-5|-|-
TGTGCCAGCAGTTACTCGGCCGAGAGGACCGGGGAGCTGTTTTTT
CASSYSAERTGELFF
>TRBJ1-2|TRBV5-6|-|-
TGTGCCAGCAGCACGGACATGATAAACTATGGCTACACCTTC
CASSTDMINYGYTF
>TRBJ1-4|TRBV2|TRBD1|-
TGTGCCAGCAGCCGGCTCACAGGGGGCTTTGAAAAACTGTTTTTT
CASSRLTGGFEKLFF
>TRBJ1-2|TRBV27|-|-
TGTGCCAGCAGTTTCAGAGAGTCGCATGGCTACACCTTC
CASSFRESHGYTF
>TRBJ2-7|TRBV6-1|TRBD2|-
TGTGCCAGCAGTCGTCAGCGGGATGTGTACGAGCAGTACTTC
CASSRQRDVYEQYF
>TRBJ2-2|TRBV6-1|TRBD1|-
TGTGCCAGCAGGTCTACAGGGGGCACCGGGGAGCTGTTTTTT
CASRSTGGTGELFF
>TRBJ1-4|TRBV7-9|TRBD1|-
TGTGCCAGCAGTACCGACAGGGGGAGTGAAAAACTGTTTTTT
CASSTDRGSEKLFF
>TRBJ1-1|TRBV7-9|-|-
TGTGCCAGCAGCTTAGCGGGGACGAACACTGAAGCTTTCTTT
CASSLAGTNTEAFF
>TRBJ2-1|TRBV30|TRBD2|-
TGTGCCTGGAGGCGGCTAGCGGGAGGTCCCAACCGATTTGAGCAGTTCTTC
CAWRRLAGGPNRFEQFF
>TRBJ1-3|TRBV7-9|-|-
TGTGCCAGCAGCGCAACAGATGGAAACACCATATATTTT
CASSATDGNTIYF
>TRBJ2-3|TRBV30|TRBD2|-
TGTGCCTGGGGGGGGGAACGGATCGGGCCGTATTTT
CAWGGERIGPYF
>TRBJ2-3|TRBV30|-|once
TGTGCCTGGAACGAGGAGCGAACAGATACGCAGTATTTT
CAWNEERTDTQYF
>TRBJ1-1|TRBV5-8|-|once
TGTGCCAGCAGCTTGGGGGGGCAGGGGAACACTGAAGCTTTCTTT
CASSLGGQGNTEAFF
>TRBJ2-2|TRBV16|TRBD2|-
TGTGCCAGCAGCACAAGCGGGGTACAAAGGACCGGGGAGCTGTTTTTT
CASSTSGVQRTGELFF
>TRBJ2-7|TRBV28|TRBD2|-
TGTGCCAGCAGACTACGTAGCGGGAGGCTTCTTTTTAGCTCCTACGAGCAGTACTTC
CASRLRSGRLLFSSYEQYF
>TRBJ2-3|TRBV7-3|TRBD2|-
TGTGCCAGCAGCTTGGGGACTAGCGGGATCGTAGATACGCAGTATTTT
CASSLGTSGIVDTQYF
>TRBJ2-3|TRBV5-4|-|-
TGTGCCAGCAGCTTGAGGGTCTTGGGGGCGGCAGATACGCAGTATTTT
CASSLRVLGAADTQYF
>TRBJ2-3|TRBV10-1|-|-
TGCGCCAGCAGACGCCCTAGTGGAGATACGCAGTATTTT
CASRRPSGDTQYF
>TRBJ2-7|TRBV18|TRBD1|-
TGTGCCAGCTCGGCGGGACAGGGGCCTTACTACGAGCAGTACTTC
CASSAGQGPYYEQYF
>TRBJ2-7|TRBV7-9|-|-
TGTGCCAGCAGCCGCTCAAACCCCTACGAGCAGTACTTC
CASSRSNPYEQYF
>TRBJ2-3|TRBV4-1|TRBD2|-
TGCGCCAGCAGCCAAGATGGTTCTAGCGGGGGCGGTTGGGCAGATACGCAGTATTTT
CASSQDGSSGGGWADTQYF
>TRBJ2-7|TRBV19|-|-
TGTGCCAGTAGTCTTATGGCCCCCAGGAAGGCGACTACCTACGAGCAGTACTTC
CASSLMAPRKATTYEQYF
>TRBJ2-2|TRBV18|-|-
TGTGCCAGCTCACCACCGGGACAGGGCTTCGCGGGAGGCGGGGAGCTGTTTTTT
CASSPPGQGFAGGGELFF
>TRBJ2-7|TRBV14|-|-
TGTGCCAGCAGATGGGGGTCCTCCTACGAGCAGTACTTC
CASRWGSSYEQYF
>TRBJ1-4|TRBV19|-|-
TGTGCCAGTACCCTCACGGGAGGACGGACTAATGAAAAACTGTTTTTT
CASTLTGGRTNEKLFF
>TRBJ2-2|TRBV9|-|-
TGTGCCAGCAGCGTATGGTCGGGGAACACCGGGGAGCTGTTTTTT
CASSVWSGNTGELFF
>TRBJ1-5|TRBV5-1|-|-
TGCGCCAGCAGCCCGGGAGGCGGGGCAGGTCAGCCCCAGCATTTT
CASSPGGGAGQPQHF